One sample yielded the 26 T cell receptor beta chains listed below, sequenced in a study of T-cell reconstitution after alpha-beta-depleted transplantation in children. Unique molecular identifiers were incorporated when the TCRbeta library was constructed. TCRdb passed the PCR reads through MiXCR, listing each CDR3 protein once. Of 750,000 to 950,000 distinct CDR3 sequences listed, less than 20% are singletons. The starting material was PBMCs, mostly from graft donor cells, obtained 360 days after TCRalphabeta/CD19-depleted stem cell transplant. The receptors shown here come from a male patient younger than 18 who had a stem cell transplant for acute lymphoblastic leukemia, so the T cells may come from the graft donor.

This clonotype was recorded a few times. V gene TRBV5-1 combines with J gene TRBJ2-1; TRBD2 agrees at 14 bases. V shed 0 bases, J shed 7 bases, and the junction held 9 bases outside the gene matches. Germline values: CDR1 SGHRS, CDR2 YFSETQ. The CDR3 contains 18 residues. CDR3 in amino acids: CASSLGGLAGAYTNEQFF. The CDR3 DNA follows: TGCGCCAGCAGCTTGGGGGGACTAGCGGGAGCCTACACGAATGAGCAGTTCTTC.

The chain joins TRBV7-9 to TRBJ1-3, with no clear D. The CDR3 is 15 amino acids. V lost 2 bases, J lost 1 base, and 9 bases lay in between. Germline CDR1 and CDR2: SEHNR and FQNEAQ (reference sequence). The CDR3 spells CASSLYSQSGNTIYF. The CDR3 bases are TGTGCCAGCAGCTTATACAGTCAATCTGGAAACACCATATATTTT.

In its sample, this clonotype was seen a few times. The V gene is TRBV5-5, the J gene TRBJ1-6; 7 positions agree with TRBD1. Germline V gene sequence: CDR1 SGHKS, CDR2 YYEKEE (reference sequence). V shed 1 base and J 9 bases; nucleotides not matched to a gene: 7. CDR3 length: 15 residues. The CDR3 nucleotides are TGTGCCAGCAGCTTGCCGGGACAGTGGGTTTCACCCCTCCACTTT. Protein sequence: CASSLPGQWVSPLHF.

The V and J genes are TRBV7-3 and TRBJ2-1; D unclear. This CDR3 contains 12 residues. Germline values: CDR1 SGHTA, CDR2 FQGTGA. The ends were cut back, 0 bases at V and 8 bases at J, with 5 bases in the middle. The CDR3 sequence is CASSLTLHEQFF. DNA of the CDR3: TGTGCCAGCAGCTTAACGTTGCATGAGCAGTTCTTC.

The chain uses TRBV13 and TRBJ2-7; 7 positions match TRBD2. The CDR3 length is 16 residues. V dropped 5 bases and J dropped 4; count of bases not matched to a gene: 14. Per the germline V gene, CDR1 is PRHDT and CDR2 is FYEKMQ (reference sequence). CDR3 bases: TGTGCCAGCAGCCTCCCGTGGGGTAGCGGGCTTTACGAGCAGTACTTC. Its translation is CASSLPWGSGLYEQYF.

Here the CDR3 DNA reads TGTGCTAGTGGTCTCCGGACTAGGTCATACGAGCAGTACTTC. It is translated as CASGLRTRSYEQYF. The chain couples TRBV12-5 to TRBJ2-7, with 7 bases that match TRBD2. V shed 5 bases, J shed 4 bases, and the junction held 8 bases outside the gene matches. The CDR3 covers 14 residues. CDR1 is LGHNT, CDR2 FRNRAP, per germline.

This clonotype was seen only a few times. V is TRBV9 and J is TRBJ1-5, with D unresolved. With 4 bases removed from V and 8 bases from J, the gap between germline ends came to 10 bases. CDR1 is SGDLS and CDR2 is YYNGEE in the germline V gene. The CDR3 runs 12 residues. The CDR3 protein is CASSPDGEPQHF. The CDR3 DNA reads as TGTGCCAGCAGCCCCGACGGTGAGCCCCAGCATTTT.

The table lists this clonotype with a few counts. The rearrangement uses TRBV12-3 or TRBV12-4 and TRBJ2-7; D gene ambiguous. V was cut by 8 bases and J by 9 bases, with 14 bases left in between. The CDR3 is 11 amino acids. DNA for the CDR3: TGTGCCAGCTCCCCTTCGACGGGGCAGTACTTC. Residues: CASSPSTGQYF.

This clonotype was found a few times. This chain joins TRBV7-9 and TRBJ2-7; a possible D gene is TRBD1 (6 bases). Per the germline V gene, CDR1 is SEHNR and CDR2 is FQNEAQ (reference sequence). V was pared by 7 bases and J by 1 base, with 20 bases between. This CDR3 has 16 residues. The CDR3 loop is CASTKWPSRGSYEQYF. The CDR3 nucleotides read TGTGCCAGCACCAAATGGCCCAGCAGGGGATCCTACGAGCAGTACTTC.

This clonotype has only a few counts. V and J are TRBV5-1 and TRBJ2-7, with D tentatively TRBD2 (5 bases). CDR1 and CDR2 (germline): SGHRS, YFSETQ. The length of the CDR3 is 13 residues. V lost 2 bases and J 3 bases, leaving 9 bases between the germline ends. This CDR3 is CASSFDGLYEQYF. Here the CDR3 DNA reads TGCGCCAGCAGCTTTGACGGACTCTACGAGCAGTACTTC.

The V and J genes are TRBV15 and TRBJ2-5, with D possibly TRBD1 on 6 matching bases. CDR1 LNHNV and CDR2 YYDKDF come from the germline V gene (reference sequence). The CDR3 length is 17 residues. V was cut by 1 base and J by 0 bases, with 15 bases left in between. CDR3 nucleotides: TGTGCCACCAGCAGAGGAAGGGGGAGCCGGAACCAAGAGACCCAGTACTTC. Its translation is CATSRGRGSRNQETQYF.

This chain connects TRBV2 to TRBJ2-7, with TRBD2 matching over 7 bases. Per the germline V gene, CDR1 is SNHLY and CDR2 is FYNNEI. This CDR3 comprises 14 residues. V dropped 1 base and J dropped 1; count of bases not matched to a gene: 1. CDR3: CASSEELASYEQYF. The CDR3 nucleotides are TGTGCCAGCAGTGAAGAACTAGCGTCCTACGAGCAGTACTTC.

This clonotype has ten or more counts. V and J are TRBV3-1 and TRBJ2-2; perhaps TRBD2 as D (5 bases). Germline-derived CDR1 and CDR2 are LGHDT and YNNKEL (reference sequence). The CDR3 extends over 14 amino acids. V was cut by 2 bases and J by 7 bases, with 11 bases left in between. In DNA form, the CDR3 reads TGTGCCAGCAGCCAAACGGGGTTAAACGGGGAGCTGTTTTTT. Protein: CASSQTGLNGELFF.

This chain joins TRBV4-1 and TRBJ2-1; TRBD2 agrees at 8 bases. V lost 5 bases, J lost 8 bases, and 14 bases stayed unmatched. There are 16 residues in the CDR3. Germline CDR1 reads MGHRA; CDR2 reads YSYEKL. CDR3 protein: CASSILAREGRDEQFF. DNA of the CDR3: TGCGCCAGCAGCATCCTAGCACGGGAGGGCCGGGATGAGCAGTTCTTC.

This clonotype has just a few counts. This chain links TRBV7-9 with TRBJ2-7, with 8 bases fitting TRBD2. Per the germline V gene, CDR1 is SEHNR and CDR2 is FQNEAQ (reference sequence). V lost 5 bases and J lost 5; bases outside the gene matches: 8. There are 14 residues in the CDR3. As DNA, the CDR3 is TGTGCCAGCAGCCCTAGGAGCGGGAGCGACGAGCAGTACTTC. Translation: CASSPRSGSDEQYF.

This clonotype showed up many times. The chain joins TRBV5-1 to TRBJ2-5; D is undetermined. The V gene's germline CDR1 is SGHRS and CDR2 YFSETQ. The CDR3 contains 13 residues. V lost 4 bases and J 1 base, leaving 8 bases between the germline ends. The CDR3 coding sequence is TGCGCCAGCAGCGGGCGTTCCCAAGAGACCCAGTACTTC. Translated, it gives CASSGRSQETQYF.

This clonotype was counted only a few times. The rearrangement uses TRBV4-2 and TRBJ2-7; 10 bases fit TRBD1. J lost 6 bases, V lost 0 bases, and 17 bases had no gene match. Germline V gives CDR1 LGHNA, CDR2 YNFKEQ. This CDR3 has 19 residues. The CDR3 is CASSQDLMIMGTGEGEQYF. CDR3 DNA: TGTGCCAGCAGCCAAGATTTGATGATTATGGGGACAGGGGAGGGCGAGCAGTACTTC.

This clonotype has just a few counts. The chain joins TRBV13 to TRBJ2-3, with TRBD1 matching 12 bases. The germline CDR1 and CDR2 sequences are PRHDT and FYEKMQ (reference sequence). The CDR3 totals 16 residues. J lost 3 bases, V lost 5 bases, and 6 bases had no gene match. CDR3 amino acids: CASSVGDRGQTDTQYF. The CDR3 DNA sequence: TGTGCCAGCAGCGTGGGGGACAGGGGGCAGACAGATACGCAGTATTTT.

The genes are TRBV5-1 and TRBJ2-5; 8 bases map to TRBD1. The germline V gene encodes CDR1 SGHRS and CDR2 YFSETQ. The CDR3 has 15 residues. Unmatched junction bases numbered 9, after V lost 3 bases and J lost 5 bases. DNA of the CDR3: TGCGCCAGCAGCTCACAGGGGGTCACTGGGGAGACCCAGTACTTC. Residues: CASSSQGVTGETQYF.

This clonotype was seen a handful of times. The V call is TRBV7-9, the J call TRBJ2-7; TRBD1 or TRBD2 may be the D gene (5 bases each). The V gene's germline CDR1 is SEHNR and CDR2 FQNEAQ (reference sequence). This CDR3 is 14 amino acids long. The V and J ends lost 5 bases and 2 bases respectively, with 13 bases between them. The CDR3 coding sequence is TGTGCCAGCAGCACCCGGGACGGAGCCTACGAGCAGTACTTC. This codes for CASSTRDGAYEQYF.

V and J are TRBV5-5 and TRBJ2-7; 7 nucleotides match TRBD2. The CDR3 extends over 13 amino acids. V shed 5 bases, J shed 2 bases, and the junction held 4 bases outside the gene matches. Germline V lookup: CDR1 SGHKS, CDR2 YYEKEE (reference sequence). The CDR3 region is CASSWDYPYEQYF. CDR3 bases: TGTGCCAGCAGTTGGGACTACCCCTACGAGCAGTACTTC.

J is TRBJ2-5 and V is TRBV20-1; D is uncertain. Germline CDR1 DFQATT, CDR2 SNEGSKA (reference sequence). V dropped 6 bases and J dropped 2 bases, with 19 bases sitting between them. The CDR3 is 15 residues long. The CDR3 DNA reads TGCAGTGCCCCCCAACGGACGCGGAGACAAGAGACCCAGTACTTC. Amino acid sequence: CSAPQRTRRQETQYF.

There are many counts of this clonotype. The rearrangement uses TRBV24-1 and TRBJ1-2; possible D gene TRBD1, 5 bases. The CDR3 has 14 residues. Germline V gene sequence: CDR1 KGHDR, CDR2 SFDVKD. V was clipped by 0 bases and J by 7 bases, with 11 bases between them. The CDR3 nucleotides read TGTGCCACCAGTGATTTGCGATGGGACGTTGGCTACACCTTC. This gives the protein CATSDLRWDVGYTF.

The rearrangement uses TRBV6-2 or TRBV6-3 and TRBJ2-7; a weak D match, TRBD2 (6 bases). The germline V gene has CDR1 MNHEY and CDR2 SVGEGT. Between the trimmed V and J ends, which lost 8 bases and 0 bases, there was a span of 14 bases. CDR3 size: 14 residues. The CDR3 sequence is CASGWDFLSYEQYF. For the CDR3, the DNA is TGTGCCAGCGGGTGGGACTTCCTCTCCTACGAGCAGTACTTC.

The rearrangement links TRBV15 to TRBJ1-5, with D possibly matching TRBD1 (5 bases). Trimming took 0 bases from V and 2 from J, leaving 8 bases between them. CDR1 LNHNV and CDR2 YYDKDF come from the germline V gene (reference sequence). The CDR3 covers 15 residues. CDR3 nucleotides: TGTGCCACCAGCAGAGAAGGGACTGGCAATCAGCCCCAGCATTTT. Translating gives CATSREGTGNQPQHF.

The chain employs TRBV2 and TRBJ2-2; D is unresolved. The CDR3 is made up of 14 amino acids. V lost 6 bases to trimming and J lost 1 base, with 9 bases between them. The germline V gene has CDR1 SNHLY and CDR2 FYNNEI. The CDR3 loop is CASRYTGNTGELFF. CDR3 bases: TGTGCCAGCAGATATACCGGGAACACCGGGGAGCTGTTTTTT.